The clone carrying this T cell receptor beta chain has just one count. Antigen specificity is unknown. This sample is part of a study of cytomegalovirus exposure and HLA in healthy donors. TCRdb's table, derived via immunoSEQ multiplex PCR, lists solely in-frame clones and lacks some. The sample consists of fewer than 65,000 clones, about 91% of them appearing once. The study, taken as a whole, reports: Cytomegalovirus status, reportedly, was diagnosed with high specificity and sensitivity by the classifier. Most TCRs appeared rarely, but some public TCRs recurred in many donors.

This CDR3 contains 13 residues. V was cut by 6 bases and J by 1 base, with 9 bases left in between. Germline CDR1 reads MNHEY; CDR2 reads SMNVEV (reference sequence). V and J are TRBV27 and TRBJ1-1, with a weak D call TRBD1 (6 bases). Sequencing input: PBMCs. This TCR was sampled from a woman younger than 30 in good health and CMV-seronegative. The CDR3 loop reads CASSFRGNTEAFF. DNA of the CDR3: TGTGCCAGCAGCTTCAGGGGGAACACTGAAGCTTTCTTT.